Below, 12 T cell receptor beta chains from the same sample are listed, as sequenced in a study of T cell changes during pregnancy in multiple sclerosis. Clones were read by immunoSEQ multiplex PCR, and TCRdb kept only the in-frame ones, dropping some. The sample yields about 20,000 clones, 80% to 90% seen once. Sequencing used CD8+ T cells from peripheral blood mononuclear cells, obtained after pregnancy. The receptors were sampled from a female donor in good health, enrolled as a control in a pregnancy study.

This chain uses TRBV5-8 with TRBJ1-2; 7 nucleotides agree with TRBD1. Unmatched junction bases numbered 8, after V lost 7 bases and J lost 2 bases. CDR1 SGHTS and CDR2 YDEGEE come from the germline V gene. CDR3 length: 14 amino acids. The CDR3 loop is CASVTGTENYGYTF. The DNA for the CDR3 is TGTGCCAGCGTCACCGGGACAGAGAACTATGGCTACACCTTC.

This rearrangement joins TRBV7-8 to TRBJ2-3; D perhaps matches TRBD2 (6 bases). The V end lost 7 bases, the J end lost 3 bases, and 20 bases lay between the germline ends. CDR3 length equals 16 residues. Germline CDR1 is SGHVS and CDR2 is FQNEAQ. CDR3 DNA: TGTGCCAGCACCTCGGACCCAACCGGGACTACAGATACGCAGTATTTT. As protein: CASTSDPTGTTDTQYF.

The chain uses TRBV19 and TRBJ2-3; 9 nucleotides line up with TRBD1. There are 16 residues in the CDR3. The trim removed 3 bases at V and 2 bases at J, leaving 6 bases unmatched. Germline loops: CDR1 LNHDA, CDR2 SQIVND (reference sequence). This chain's CDR3 is CASSIRTGAVTDTQYF. In nucleotides, the CDR3 is TGTGCCAGTAGTATCCGGACAGGGGCGGTCACAGATACGCAGTATTTT.

The V call is TRBV27, the J call TRBJ2-5, with 8 bases fitting TRBD1. CDR1 is MNHEY and CDR2 is SMNVEV in the germline V gene (reference sequence). J gave up 2 bases and V 4 bases, and 3 bases lay outside the gene matches. This CDR3 has 14 residues. DNA of the CDR3: TGTGCCAGCAGTTCCCGGACAGGGCAAGAGACCCAGTACTTC. Translation: CASSSRTGQETQYF.

This clone appeared a few times. The chain recombines TRBV14 with TRBJ1-1; D possibly corresponds to TRBD1 (5 bases). The CDR3 has 16 amino acids. The V end lost 4 bases, the J end lost 3 bases, and 18 bases lay between the germline ends. CDR1 is SGHDN, CDR2 FVKESK, per germline. The DNA for the CDR3 is TGTGCCAGCAGCCGGAAAGGAGGGGTGGTGGACACTGAAGCTTTCTTT. Its protein product is CASSRKGGVVDTEAFF.

The rearrangement joins TRBV27 to TRBJ2-7; 11 bases map to TRBD2. V shed 5 bases and J 2 bases; nucleotides not matched to a gene: 8. CDR1 is MNHEY, CDR2 SMNVEV, per germline (reference sequence). The length of the CDR3 is 16 residues. DNA of the CDR3: TGTGCCAGCAGTCCGTCGACTAGCGGGATACCCTACGAGCAGTACTTC. It specifies CASSPSTSGIPYEQYF.

The chain links TRBV27 to TRBJ2-7, with D perhaps TRBD1 (6 bases). The germline V gene encodes CDR1 MNHEY and CDR2 SMNVEV (reference sequence). The CDR3 consists of 15 residues. The ends were cut back, 4 bases at V and 7 bases at J, with 20 bases in the middle. CDR3 in DNA: TGTGCCAGCAGTTCCATCCCGGGACATGGATGGGAGCAGTACTTC. It translates to CASSSIPGHGWEQYF.

The rearrangement links TRBV5-1 to TRBJ2-7, with 12 bases fitting TRBD1. The V segment lost 0 bases and the J segment 6 bases; nucleotides outside the gene matches: 4. Germline values: CDR1 SGHRS, CDR2 YFSETQ. This CDR3 spans 15 amino acids. CDR3 residues: CASSLGDRGLLEQYF. Written as DNA, the CDR3 is TGCGCCAGCAGCTTGGGGGACAGGGGGCTACTCGAGCAGTACTTC.

The chain carries TRBV28 and TRBJ1-6; D may be TRBD1 (5 bases). The germline CDR1 and CDR2 sequences are MDHEN and SYDVKM. CDR3 length: 13 residues. V lost 5 bases, J lost 8 bases, and 10 bases lay in between. CDR3 region: CASSPEGDSPLHF. The CDR3 coding sequence is TGTGCCAGCAGTCCAGAAGGGGATTCACCCCTCCACTTT.

The chain carries TRBV6-4 and TRBJ2-7; 12 bases are a match to TRBD2. Germline trimming cut 4 bases from V and 0 bases from J; bases unmatched to any gene: 10. The CDR3 is made up of 18 amino acids. CDR1 and CDR2 from the germline V gene are MRHNA and SNTAGT. The CDR3 loop is CASSGLGTSGPSSYEQYF. The CDR3 DNA follows: TGTGCCAGCAGTGGCCTCGGGACTAGCGGGCCAAGCTCCTACGAGCAGTACTTC.

The J gene is TRBJ2-1, the V gene TRBV28, with a tentative D call TRBD2 (6 bases). The CDR3 is made up of 22 amino acids. Germline V gene lookup returns CDR1 MDHEN and CDR2 SYDVKM. V lost 2 bases and J 0 bases, leaving 29 bases between the germline ends. The CDR3, as DNA: TGTGCCAGCAGTTTACGGGACTGGTACAGCGGGCTCCCCACCAGCTCCTACAATGAGCAGTTCTTC. It yields the protein CASSLRDWYSGLPTSSYNEQFF.

V usage is TRBV7-8 and J usage is TRBJ2-7, with D possibly being TRBD2 (6 bases). The V end was cut by 4 bases, the J end by 3 bases, with 22 bases between. From germline, CDR1 is SGHVS and CDR2 FQNEAQ. This CDR3 has 17 residues. CDR3 in amino acids: CASSSLVKVVADYEQYF. The CDR3, as DNA: TGTGCCAGCAGCTCCCTCGTAAAAGTAGTAGCGGACTACGAGCAGTACTTC.